These 7 T cell receptor beta chains were sequenced from one sample in a study of T-cell memory formation after mild COVID-19. One entry per CDR3 protein, called by TCRdb with MiXCR from the 5' RACE reads. Of fewer than 250,000 distinct CDR3 sequences listed, approximately 30% are singletons. The sequencing sample was made of PBMCs or a T cell subset sorted from them (not recorded which). The receptors were sampled from an adult woman who had mild COVID-19 (a few samples of this study predate the infection). Cell type and time point are not known.

The V call is TRBV4-1, the J call TRBJ2-7; D not resolved. The CDR3 spans 15 residues. Germline CDR1 and CDR2: MGHRA and YSYEKL. Between the trimmed V and J ends, which lost 4 bases and 0 bases, there was a span of 13 bases. CDR3 coding DNA: TGCGCCAGCAGCCTCTTGGCAGCTAGCTCCTACGAGCAGTACTTC. Its protein is CASSLLAASSYEQYF.

This clonotype was detected ten times or more. V usage is TRBV7-2 and J usage is TRBJ2-5; no definite D call. V gave up 2 bases and J gave up 2 bases, with 12 bases separating them. The CDR3 sequence is 15 residues long. Germline values: CDR1 SGHTA, CDR2 FQGNSA. CDR3 in DNA: TGTGCCAGCAGCTTACCCCACCACAGACAAGAGACCCAGTACTTC. Translated: CASSLPHHRQETQYF.

This clonotype has just a few counts. The V and J genes are TRBV5-1 and TRBJ2-5; no definite D call. Germline loops: CDR1 SGHRS, CDR2 YFSETQ. The CDR3 is 13 residues long. V lost 6 bases to trimming and J lost 1 base, with 10 bases between them. The CDR3 region has the DNA TGCGCCAGCACTGCTCTGGGCCAAGAGACCCAGTACTTC. Its protein product is CASTALGQETQYF.

This clonotype was picked up a small number of times. This chain links TRBV6-5 with TRBJ1-6; 9 bases are shared with TRBD1. After removal of 4 bases from V and 7 bases from J, the junction contained 8 bases not matched to a gene. Germline V gene sequence: CDR1 MNHEY, CDR2 SVGAGI. This CDR3 region has 16 residues. CDR3 nucleotides: TGTGCCAGCAGTTGGGACAGGGAACGAGGGAATTCACCCCTCCACTTT. The encoded protein is CASSWDRERGNSPLHF.

This clonotype came up a few times. This rearrangement joins TRBV7-9 to TRBJ2-5; 11 bases match TRBD2. The germline V gene has CDR1 SEHNR and CDR2 FQNEAQ (reference sequence). Trimming at V came to 3 bases and at J to 4 bases, leaving 1 base not matched to a gene. There are 14 residues in the CDR3. The CDR3 reads CASSLTSGVETQYF. CDR3 coding DNA: TGTGCCAGCAGCTTGACTAGCGGGGTAGAGACCCAGTACTTC.

This clonotype was seen a handful of times. The chain has TRBV20-1 and TRBJ1-4; D gene uncertain. Germline V lookup: CDR1 DFQATT, CDR2 SNEGSKA (reference sequence). The length of the CDR3 is 13 residues. V lost 3 bases and J lost 7, with 12 bases in between. CDR3 DNA: TGCAGTGCTAGTGGGAGTCATGGTGAAAAACTGTTTTTT. Residues: CSASGSHGEKLFF.

This clonotype has a handful of counts. The chain couples TRBV7-9 to TRBJ1-2; 11 nucleotides agree with TRBD1. CDR1 SEHNR and CDR2 FQNEAQ come from the germline V gene (reference sequence). Trimming cost V 2 bases and J 4 bases; bases outside gene matches: 9. CDR3 length: 17 amino acids. CDR3 amino acids: CASSLKDRGPFGYGYTF. CDR3 sequence (DNA): TGTGCCAGCAGCTTAAAGGACAGGGGGCCTTTCGGCTATGGCTACACCTTC.